This entry lists 18 T cell receptor beta chains sequenced from one sample in a study of T cells in Graves' hyperthyroidism and ophthalmopathy (dated by TCRdb to between 2019 and 2020). The library was prepared using multiplex PCR. This sample was sequenced with an Illumina HiSeq 2000. The TCR beta CDR3 regions were amplified from the RNA transcripts. A first-round RT-PCR of the TCR CDR3 used the HTBI primer set with the Qiagen OneStep RT-PCR kit. TCRdb cleaned the public reads at Q25 with fastp, built clones with MiXCR and kept in-frame beta chains. Identical CDR3 proteins give one entry, which carries the most common genes and DNA. Recorded for this sample are about 400,000 distinct CDR3 sequences; about 13% of them occurred a single time. Jointly, the top ten make up approximately 5.8% of the sample. Sequencing was carried out using blood. The receptors stem from a woman aged 18 to 35 with Graves' hyperthyroidism.

This clonotype occurred many times. The rearrangement uses TRBV12-5 and TRBJ1-5, with a weak D call TRBD1 (6 bases). The CDR3 consists of 13 residues. CDR1 LGHNT and CDR2 FRNRAP come from the germline V gene. V was pared by 1 base and J by 6 bases, with 7 bases between. CDR3 bases: TGTGCTAGTGGTTTGGAGGGGGGTCAGCCCCAGCATTTT. Amino acid sequence: CASGLEGGQPQHF.

This clonotype was observed at least ten times. The chain couples TRBV5-1 to TRBJ1-2; no clear D. The CDR3 loop spans 16 amino acids. Per the germline V gene, CDR1 is SGHRS and CDR2 is YFSETQ. V lost 1 base and J 0 bases, leaving 13 bases between the germline ends. The CDR3 DNA follows: TGCGCCAGCAGCTTGATCTTTGGGGAAACTAACTATGGCTACACCTTC. It encodes CASSLIFGETNYGYTF.

A few counts support this clonotype. The chain links TRBV9 to TRBJ1-2; 9 bases fit TRBD1. V shed 0 bases and J 6 bases; nucleotides not matched to a gene: 6. The CDR3 extends over 15 amino acids. Germline V lookup: CDR1 SGDLS, CDR2 YYNGEE. The CDR3 bases are TGTGCCAGCAGCGTAGCGTCGACAGGGGGGCATGGCTACACCTTC. Amino acids: CASSVASTGGHGYTF.

This clonotype was seen a few times. The CDR3 region is CASSVYGTGNTGELFF. The CDR3 nucleotides are TGTGCCAGTAGTGTTTACGGGACAGGGAACACCGGGGAGCTGTTTTTT. The rearrangement links TRBV19 to TRBJ2-2; 8 bases map to TRBD1. V was pared by 5 bases and J by 1 base, with 6 bases of the junction left unmatched. This CDR3 is 16 amino acids long. The germline CDR1 and CDR2 sequences are LNHDA and SQIVND (reference sequence).

This clonotype was observed at least ten times. The chain recombines TRBV7-3 with TRBJ2-1; D is ambiguous. From germline, CDR1 is SGHTA and CDR2 FQGTGA. The V gene lost 5 bases and the J gene lost 0 bases, with 17 bases spanning the gap. The CDR3 is 17 amino acids. CDR3 in amino acids: CASSPHSLQSSYNEQFF. In DNA form, the CDR3 reads TGTGCCAGCAGCCCTCATAGCTTACAGAGCTCCTACAATGAGCAGTTCTTC.

This clonotype was observed many times. The chain links TRBV28 to TRBJ2-3; D is unresolved. The CDR3 covers 11 residues. In germline, CDR1 is MDHEN, CDR2 SYDVKM. V lost 5 bases to trimming and J lost 5 bases, with 5 bases between them. CDR3 region: CASSQVDTQYF. The CDR3 coding sequence is TGTGCCAGCAGTCAGGTAGATACGCAGTATTTT.

This clonotype occurred many times. This rearrangement joins TRBV6-1 to TRBJ1-1; 7 bases agree with TRBD1. After removal of 7 bases from V and 0 bases from J, the junction contained 5 bases not matched to a gene. This CDR3 has 14 residues. CDR1 and CDR2 (germline): MNHNS, SASEGT. CDR3 amino acids: CASTSGQVNTEAFF. The CDR3 DNA follows: TGTGCCAGCACCTCCGGACAGGTGAACACTGAAGCTTTCTTT.

This clonotype came up many times. The chain recombines TRBV27 with TRBJ2-1, with D possibly being TRBD2 (5 bases). Germline CDR1 reads MNHEY; CDR2 reads SMNVEV (reference sequence). V lost 1 base, J lost 4 bases, and 11 bases lay in between. The CDR3 has 15 residues. CDR3 coding DNA: TGTGCCAGCAGTTTATATGAGACTACATACAATGAGCAGTTCTTC. Residues: CASSLYETTYNEQFF.

This clonotype was seen a handful of times. The chain combines TRBV24-1 with TRBJ2-1, with D possibly matching TRBD2 (5 bases). The germline V gene has CDR1 KGHDR and CDR2 SFDVKD. V was clipped by 5 bases and J by 8 bases, with 21 bases between them. The CDR3 extends over 16 amino acids. The CDR3 region has the DNA TGTGCCACCAGTGCCCCCCCGGGTAGCGAGAAGTATGAGCAGTTCTTC. Its translation: CATSAPPGSEKYEQFF.

This clonotype has just a few counts. This rearrangement joins TRBV14 to TRBJ1-3; D is unclear. V lost 0 bases and J 0 bases, leaving 18 bases between the germline ends. Looked up from germline, CDR1 is SGHDN and CDR2 is FVKESK. The CDR3 consists of 19 residues. The CDR3 region is CASSQDFPPDRSSGNTIYF. CDR3 coding DNA: TGTGCCAGCAGCCAAGATTTCCCGCCTGATCGTAGCTCTGGAAACACCATATATTTT.

This clonotype was seen many times. The CDR3 DNA follows: TGTGCCAGCAGGGAATCATCCCGGTACGAGCAGTACTTC. Translating it yields CASRESSRYEQYF. The chain is built from TRBV2 and TRBJ2-7, with no clear D. There are 13 residues in the CDR3. The ends were cut back, 6 bases at V and 4 bases at J, with 13 bases in the middle. In germline, CDR1 is SNHLY, CDR2 FYNNEI. Using reference TRBV2 and TRBJ2-7 for the parts outside the CDR3, the full variable domain is EPEVTQTPSHQVTQMGQEVILRCVPISNHLYFYWYRQILGQKVEFLVSFYNNEISEKSEIFDDQFSVERPDGSNFTLKIRSTKLEDSAMYFCASRESSRYEQYFGPGTRLTVT.

This chain joins TRBV20-1 and TRBJ2-3; tentatively, D is TRBD1 (5 bases). CDR1 DFQATT and CDR2 SNEGSKA come from the germline V gene (reference sequence). The CDR3 sequence is 15 residues long. With 6 bases removed from V and 1 base from J, the gap between germline ends came to 17 bases. CDR3 bases: TGCAGTGCAGCCGATTTACTGACAGGCACAGATACGCAGTATTTT. It specifies CSAADLLTGTDTQYF.

This clonotype has a count of ten or more. The rearrangement uses TRBV9 and TRBJ2-3, with D hard to call. CDR1 is SGDLS, CDR2 YYNGEE, per germline. The CDR3 extends over 12 amino acids. V was shortened by 3 bases and J by 3 bases, with 5 bases between the two germline ends. CDR3 DNA: TGTGCCAGCAGCGCAGGAACAGATACGCAGTATTTT. Protein product: CASSAGTDTQYF.

The genes are TRBV4-2 and TRBJ2-7; TRBD2 might be the D (5 bases). CDR3 length: 15 residues. V dropped 1 base and J dropped 5 bases, with 15 bases sitting between them. Germline V CDR1 and CDR2: LGHNA, YNFKEQ. CDR3 sequence (DNA): TGTGCCAGCAGCCAAGGACCAGCCTCCGGGGACGAGCAGTACTTC. It encodes CASSQGPASGDEQYF.

The rearrangement links TRBV2 to TRBJ2-4, with 15 positions matching TRBD2. Germline CDR1 reads SNHLY; CDR2 reads FYNNEI. The J segment lost 3 bases and the V segment lost 7 bases, leaving 7 bases of the junction unmatched. This CDR3 spans 17 amino acids. CDR3 nucleotides: TGTGCCAGCACTGGACTAGCGGGAGGGGAAGGCAAAAACATTCAGTACTTC. Residues: CASTGLAGGEGKNIQYF.

This clonotype was seen repeatedly, ten times or more. V is TRBV28 and J is TRBJ1-1, with D possibly being TRBD1 (6 bases). Trimming removed 4 bases from V and 0 bases from J, with 9 bases in between. This CDR3 comprises 14 residues. Germline assignment: CDR1 MDHEN and CDR2 SYDVKM. The CDR3 DNA reads TGTGCCAGCAGTTCAGACAGGATGAACACTGAAGCTTTCTTT. Protein product: CASSSDRMNTEAFF.

The V gene is TRBV7-9, the J gene TRBJ2-5; 8 bases fit TRBD1. The CDR3 spans 15 residues. J was trimmed by 1 base and V by 0 bases; bases with no gene match: 1. CDR1 is SEHNR, CDR2 FQNEAQ, per germline (reference sequence). CDR3 loop: CASSLARGPQETQYF. Written as DNA, the CDR3 is TGTGCCAGCAGCTTAGCCAGGGGGCCCCAAGAGACCCAGTACTTC.

This rearrangement joins TRBV5-1 to TRBJ2-1; TRBD2 agrees at 11 bases. The CDR3 spans 17 residues. Germline CDR1 reads SGHRS; CDR2 reads YFSETQ. Trimming took 4 bases from V and 4 from J; bases not matched to a gene: 10. The CDR3 is CASSVRTSGFMYNEQFF. Here the CDR3 DNA reads TGCGCCAGCAGCGTCAGGACTAGCGGGTTCATGTACAATGAGCAGTTCTTC.